This T cell receptor beta chain was recorded in a study of graft-versus-host responses after intestinal transplantation. About the study: Once they had received anti-thymocyte globulin induction, all recipients took tacrolimus and steroids for approximately three years.

Trimming cost V 5 bases and J 8 bases, with 18 bases left between them. Germline values: CDR1 LNHDA, CDR2 SQIVND (reference sequence). CDR3 length: 14 residues. Repertoires were generated with immunoSEQ multiplex PCR, while TCRdb's copy carries only in-frame clones and drops some. This table holds approximately 54,000 clones, under 95% found once. As for this clone: Its antigen is unidentified.

The study's findings and limits: Where graft-donor T cell macrochimerism was present, patients had high graft-versus-host to host-versus-graft clonal ratios in allografts. Present in recipient marrow, GvH clones included some that appeared first in ileum or blood.

The input for sequencing was PBMCs, taken more than 650 days after intestinal transplant. The sequence came from a human patient who received an intestinal transplant, so some T cells may come from the graft donor. This chain joins TRBV19 and TRBJ1-2; tentative D call: TRBD1 (5 bases). The CDR3 DNA reads as TGTGCCAGTAGTCGGGGCCCCGGGACCTCAGGCTACACCTTC. As protein: CASSRGPGTSGYTF.